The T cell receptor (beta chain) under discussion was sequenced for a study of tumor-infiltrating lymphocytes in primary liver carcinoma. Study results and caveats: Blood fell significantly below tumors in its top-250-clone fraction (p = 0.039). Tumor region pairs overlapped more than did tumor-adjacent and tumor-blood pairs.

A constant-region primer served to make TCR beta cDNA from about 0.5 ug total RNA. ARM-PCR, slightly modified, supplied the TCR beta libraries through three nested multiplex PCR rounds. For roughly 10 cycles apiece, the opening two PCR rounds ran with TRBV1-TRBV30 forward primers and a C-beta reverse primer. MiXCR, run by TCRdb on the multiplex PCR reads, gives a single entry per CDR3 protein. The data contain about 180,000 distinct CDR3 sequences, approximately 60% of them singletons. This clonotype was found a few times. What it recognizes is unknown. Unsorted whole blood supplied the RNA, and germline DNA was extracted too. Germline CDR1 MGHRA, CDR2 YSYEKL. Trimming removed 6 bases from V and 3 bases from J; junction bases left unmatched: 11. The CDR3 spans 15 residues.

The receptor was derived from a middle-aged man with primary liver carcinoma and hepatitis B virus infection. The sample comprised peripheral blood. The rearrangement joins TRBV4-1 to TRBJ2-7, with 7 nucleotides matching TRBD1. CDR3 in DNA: TGCGCCAGCAGGCCGGAACCGGGACAGAGCTACGAGCAGTACTTC. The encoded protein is CASRPEPGQSYEQYF.